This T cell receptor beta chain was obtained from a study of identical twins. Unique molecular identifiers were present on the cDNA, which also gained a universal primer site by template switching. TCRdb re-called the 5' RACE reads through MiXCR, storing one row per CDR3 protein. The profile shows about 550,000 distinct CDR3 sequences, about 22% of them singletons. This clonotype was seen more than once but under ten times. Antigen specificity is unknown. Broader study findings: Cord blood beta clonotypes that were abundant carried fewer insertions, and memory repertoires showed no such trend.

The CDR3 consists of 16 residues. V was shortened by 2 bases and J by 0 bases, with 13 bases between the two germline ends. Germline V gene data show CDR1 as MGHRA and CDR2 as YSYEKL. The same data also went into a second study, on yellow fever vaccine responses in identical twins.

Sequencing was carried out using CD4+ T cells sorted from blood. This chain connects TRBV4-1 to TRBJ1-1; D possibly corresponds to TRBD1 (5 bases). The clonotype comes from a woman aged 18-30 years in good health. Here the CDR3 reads CASSQLGQGLNTEAFF. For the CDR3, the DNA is TGCGCCAGCAGCCAATTGGGTCAGGGCTTGAACACTGAAGCTTTCTTT.